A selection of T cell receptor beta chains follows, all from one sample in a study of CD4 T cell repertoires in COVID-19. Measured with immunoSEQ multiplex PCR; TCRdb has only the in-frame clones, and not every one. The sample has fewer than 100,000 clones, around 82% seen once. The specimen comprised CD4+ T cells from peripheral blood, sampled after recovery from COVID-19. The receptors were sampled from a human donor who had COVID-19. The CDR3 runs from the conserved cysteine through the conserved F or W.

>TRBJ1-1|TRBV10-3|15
CAIRGTGSPGTEAFF
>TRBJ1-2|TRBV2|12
CASSEQNYGYTF
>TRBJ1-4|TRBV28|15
CASTMGGATNEKLFF
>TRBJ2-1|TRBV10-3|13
CATGTSDDNEQFF
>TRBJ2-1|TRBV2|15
CASRGTSGRSGEQFF
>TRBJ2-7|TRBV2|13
CASSEVFSYEQYF
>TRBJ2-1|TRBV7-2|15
CASSVGTVGKHEQFF
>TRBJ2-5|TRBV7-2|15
CASRPTQGRGETQYF
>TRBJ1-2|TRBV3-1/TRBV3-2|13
CASSSTGGNGYTF
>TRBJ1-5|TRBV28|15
CASSSRDGTNQPQHF
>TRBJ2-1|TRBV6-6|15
CASSAQGAVGNEQFF
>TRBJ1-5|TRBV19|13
CASSIGRDQPQHF
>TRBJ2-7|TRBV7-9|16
CASSLYVGTDIFEQYF
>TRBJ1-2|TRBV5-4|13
CASSEALNYGYTF
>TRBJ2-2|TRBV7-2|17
CASSLEGLASNTGELFF
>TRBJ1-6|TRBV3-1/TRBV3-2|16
CASSQVWDFNNSPLHF
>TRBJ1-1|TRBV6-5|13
CASSYVRQGAAFF
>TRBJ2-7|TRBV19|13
CASKLADAYEQYF
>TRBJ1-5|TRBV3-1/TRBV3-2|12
CASSQGGQPQHF
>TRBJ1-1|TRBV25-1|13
CASTPVGTEEAFF
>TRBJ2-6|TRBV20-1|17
CSASKTAGFSGANVLTF
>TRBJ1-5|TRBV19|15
CASSSQQNSNQPQHF
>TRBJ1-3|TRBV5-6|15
CASSLGGIAGNTIYF
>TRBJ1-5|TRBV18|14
CASSSDRGNQPQHF
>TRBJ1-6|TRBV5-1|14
CASSLDRDNSPLHF
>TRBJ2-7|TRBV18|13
CASSPSLTYEQYF
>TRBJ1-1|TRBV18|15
CASSPGGQAGTEAFF
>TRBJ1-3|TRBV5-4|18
CASSPEPPTADYGNTIYF
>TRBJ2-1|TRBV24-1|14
CATSTLGQLNEQFF